This TCR beta chain originates from a study of blood T cells in healthy people across ages. Each donor gave ten milliliters of peripheral blood. A remark on this clonotype: What it binds is not known.

CDR3 length: 17 amino acids. CDR1 DFQATT and CDR2 SNEGSKA come from the germline V gene (reference sequence). V was pared by 0 bases and J by 8 bases, with 9 bases of the junction left unmatched. Whole-study results and caveats: The study found TCR beta diversity correlated strongly with naive T cell percentage. While age rose, TCR beta diversity per million T cells dropped in a roughly linear way.

The use of a sample-barcoded 5' primer and a J-beta primer mix characterized a second PCR of roughly 6 to 11 cycles. Using its own MiXCR run on the 5' RACE reads, TCRdb lists one record per CDR3 protein. The data hold under 2 million distinct CDR3 sequences, with approximately 32% observed a single time. This TCR derives from a woman aged 30 to 39 in good health. V is TRBV20-1 and J is TRBJ2-1, with TRBD2 matching 14 bases. Specimen: blood. The CDR3 region is CSARDPMGLAGVDEQFF. CDR3 nucleotide sequence: TGCAGTGCTAGAGATCCGATGGGACTAGCGGGGGTCGATGAGCAGTTCTTC.